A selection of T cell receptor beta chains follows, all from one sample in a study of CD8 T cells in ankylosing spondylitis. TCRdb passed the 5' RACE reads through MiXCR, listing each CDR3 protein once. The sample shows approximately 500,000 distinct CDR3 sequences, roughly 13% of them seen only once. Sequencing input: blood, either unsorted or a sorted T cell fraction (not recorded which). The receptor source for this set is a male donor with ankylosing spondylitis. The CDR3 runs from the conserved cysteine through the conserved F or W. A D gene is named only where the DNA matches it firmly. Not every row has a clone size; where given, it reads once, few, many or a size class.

TGTGCCAGTAGTATAAACCGGAATCAGCCCCAGCATTTT	CASSINRNQPQHF	TRBJ1-5	TRBV19	NA	NA
TGCGCCAGCAGCTGGAGCGGGACTAGCGTAGGGAATGAGCAGTTCTTC	CASSWSGTSVGNEQFF	TRBJ2-1	TRBV5-1	TRBD2	NA
TGTGCCAGCACCACACCCGGGACGCCGGTGGGGGAGCAGTTCTTC	CASTTPGTPVGEQFF	TRBJ2-1	TRBV11-3	NA	NA
TGCAGTGCTACAGGGGGCTTGATTAATTCACCCCTCCACTTT	CSATGGLINSPLHF	TRBJ1-6	TRBV20-1	TRBD1	NA
TGTGCCAGCAGCCAAAGCAGACAGGATGGTGGGAAACTGTTTTTT	CASSQSRQDGGKLFF	TRBJ1-4	TRBV3-1	NA	NA
TGTGCCAGCCATGGACTAGCGGGAGGGAAGGACACCGGGGAGCTGTTTTTT	CASHGLAGGKDTGELFF	TRBJ2-2	TRBV27	TRBD2	few
TGTGCCAGCAGCTTGCTCCCATACGGGGGAGAAAGCTCCTACGAGCAGTACTTC	CASSLLPYGGESSYEQYF	TRBJ2-7	TRBV5-6	NA	many
TGTGCCAGCAGCTCTGGGAACCACCGACTCCAGACCCAGTACTTC	CASSSGNHRLQTQYF	TRBJ2-5	TRBV7-2	NA	NA
TGCAGTGCTAGCCTTGATGTTGGGGGACGGGTGTTTTTT	CSASLDVGGRVFF	TRBJ1-4	TRBV20-1	NA	NA
TGTGCCAGCAGTTCCCTGACCCGGTCCGGGGAGCTGTTTTTT	CASSSLTRSGELFF	TRBJ2-2	TRBV25-1	NA	few
TGTGCCAGCAGCTTAAGGTGGGGAGGTGGAAACACCATATATTTT	CASSLRWGGGNTIYF	TRBJ1-3	TRBV7-9	NA	NA
TGTGCCATCAGCCCCGGGACAGGATCCAATGAGCAGTTCTTC	CAISPGTGSNEQFF	TRBJ2-1	TRBV10-3	TRBD1	NA
TGTGCCAGCAGTCCGATCGACAGGGATGTGAACACTGAAGCTTTCTTT	CASSPIDRDVNTEAFF	TRBJ1-1	TRBV12-3/TRBV12-4	TRBD1	few
TGTGCCACCGGCCGGGGGATCTACAATGAGCAGTTCTTC	CATGRGIYNEQFF	TRBJ2-1	TRBV24-1	NA	NA
TGTGCCATCAGCGGGGGGCTCGACACTGAAGCTTTCTTT	CAISGGLDTEAFF	TRBJ1-1	TRBV10-3	NA	NA
TGTGCCAGCAGCTTCACAGGTGGAGGATACTATGGCTACACCTTC	CASSFTGGGYYGYTF	TRBJ1-2	TRBV11-2	NA	NA
TGCAGTGCCCCTCCACCTACAGGGACGTATAATGGCTACACCTTC	CSAPPPTGTYNGYTF	TRBJ1-2	TRBV20-1	NA	NA
TGCGCCAGCAGCTTGACGGGGACCGGGGAGCTGTTTTTT	CASSLTGTGELFF	TRBJ2-2	TRBV5-1	NA	many
TGCAGTGCTAGAGATGATTTCGGGCAGTACTTC	CSARDDFGQYF	TRBJ2-7	TRBV20-1	NA	few
TGTGCCAGCAGCTTACCCGTGCGGGACAGGTACACAGATACGCAGTATTTT	CASSLPVRDRYTDTQYF	TRBJ2-3	TRBV7-8	TRBD1	many
TGCAGTGCTAGACCCCCTAGCGGGAGGGCCCGCACCGGGGAGCTGTTTTTT	CSARPPSGRARTGELFF	TRBJ2-2	TRBV20-1	TRBD2	NA
TGTGCCAGCAGCGCACTTAGAGCTAGCACAGATACGCAGTATTTT	CASSALRASTDTQYF	TRBJ2-3	TRBV2	NA	few
TGTGCCACCAGGGGGGCCAACACTGAAGCTTTCTTT	CATRGANTEAFF	TRBJ1-1	TRBV24-1	NA	NA
TGTGCCATCAGTGAAGTGGGGGTCACAGATACGCAGTATTTT	CAISEVGVTDTQYF	TRBJ2-3	TRBV10-3	NA	few
TGCGCCAGCAGCTTGGAGGGTAGCGGGAGTTCCGATACGCAGTATTTT	CASSLEGSGSSDTQYF	TRBJ2-3	TRBV5-1	TRBD2	few
TGTGCCAGCAGCCCTCACGTCACTGAAGCTTTCTTT	CASSPHVTEAFF	TRBJ1-1	TRBV3-1	NA	few
TGTGCCACCAGTGATTTGTGGGATAGCACAGATACGCAGTATTTT	CATSDLWDSTDTQYF	TRBJ2-3	TRBV24-1	NA	many
TGTGCCAGCAGTTACTCGAAGCGGTGGTTCCAAGAGACCCAGTACTTC	CASSYSKRWFQETQYF	TRBJ2-5	TRBV6-5	NA	few
TGTGCCAGCAGGCAGGGACTCTCCTACGAGCAGTACTTC	CASRQGLSYEQYF	TRBJ2-7	TRBV7-2	NA	NA
TGTGCCAGCAGCCTTAGGGCGGGGGCAGAAGCTTTCTTT	CASSLRAGAEAFF	TRBJ1-1	TRBV7-9	NA	NA
TGTGCCAGCAGCCATTCGAATCGGGACTGGGGCAATGAGCAGTTCTTC	CASSHSNRDWGNEQFF	TRBJ2-1	TRBV11-2	NA	few
TGTGCCAGCAGTTTCGGGGTAGCGGTGAGCACAGATACGCAGTATTTT	CASSFGVAVSTDTQYF	TRBJ2-3	TRBV12-3/TRBV12-4	NA	NA
TGCAGCGTTGGACCCCGGCTACTGAAAACGAACACTGAAGCTTTCTTT	CSVGPRLLKTNTEAFF	TRBJ1-1	TRBV29-1	NA	many
TGTGCCACCAGCAGAGATGGGGTAGCGGGAGGGGAGACCCAGTACTTC	CATSRDGVAGGETQYF	TRBJ2-5	TRBV15	TRBD2	NA
TGCAGTGCTAGAGATCGTAGGGGTCACTACGAGCAGTACTTC	CSARDRRGHYEQYF	TRBJ2-7	TRBV20-1	NA	NA
TGTGCCAGCAGCAAAGAGAAGACTAGCGGGAAAGACACCGGGGAGCTGTTTTTT	CASSKEKTSGKDTGELFF	TRBJ2-2	TRBV21-1	NA	few
TGCAGTGTCTCCACCGGGGTGAATCAGCCCCAGCATTTT	CSVSTGVNQPQHF	TRBJ1-5	TRBV20-1	NA	many
TGCGCCACGGGCTCGCCCGGGCTCGGGTACACCGGGGAGCTGTTTTTT	CATGSPGLGYTGELFF	TRBJ2-2	TRBV5-1	NA	NA
TGTGCCAGCAGCATAAAAATGACTCAGCCCCAGCATTTT	CASSIKMTQPQHF	TRBJ1-5	TRBV13	NA	few
TGTGCCAGCAGCTTGGGGGGAGGGAGAACCGGGGAGCTGTTTTTT	CASSLGGGRTGELFF	TRBJ2-2	TRBV5-6	TRBD2	few
TGTGCCAGCAGCTTGGCGTCCCAGGGGATCGGTGGCTACACCTTC	CASSLASQGIGGYTF	TRBJ1-2	TRBV5-5	NA	many
TGTGCCAGCTCAGCCGGGACTAGCGGGAGAGGAGTCGGGGAGCTGTTTTTT	CASSAGTSGRGVGELFF	TRBJ2-2	TRBV18	TRBD2	NA
TGTGCCAGCAGCCACCCTCTAGCGGGAGGTGGCAATGAGCAGTTCTTC	CASSHPLAGGGNEQFF	TRBJ2-1	TRBV4-2	TRBD2	NA
TGTGCCAGCAGCTTGTTCCCAGCGGGGAAGTTGTTCACCGGGGAGCTGTTTTTT	CASSLFPAGKLFTGELFF	TRBJ2-2	TRBV5-5	TRBD2	many
TGCAGTGCTAGAGCCGGGGGCGAGTTCTTC	CSARAGGEFF	TRBJ2-1	TRBV20-1	NA	many
TGTGCCAGCAGCCCGGACGGGACCTTAGGCTATGGCTACACCTTC	CASSPDGTLGYGYTF	TRBJ1-2	TRBV12-3/TRBV12-4	NA	many
TGTGCCAGCATGACTAGAAAACGGCCCCAGCATTTT	CASMTRKRPQHF	TRBJ1-5	TRBV12-3/TRBV12-4	NA	NA
TGTGCCAGCTCACCAGGCATGGGCTCCTACAATGAGCAGTTCTTC	CASSPGMGSYNEQFF	TRBJ2-1	TRBV18	NA	few
TGCAGCGCCATCAGGGCTAGCGGGAGTTGGGGCAATGAGCAGTTCTTC	CSAIRASGSWGNEQFF	TRBJ2-1	TRBV29-1	TRBD2	few
TGCGCCAGCAGCTTGTTTCCAGAAAGCACAGATACGCAGTATTTT	CASSLFPESTDTQYF	TRBJ2-3	TRBV5-1	NA	NA
TGTGCCACCAATAAGCGGGCGGCGGGGAATCAGCCCCAGCATTTT	CATNKRAAGNQPQHF	TRBJ1-5	TRBV15	NA	NA